Below, 27 T cell receptor beta chains from the same sample are listed, as sequenced in a study of blood T cell repertoires in COVID-19. Using immunoSEQ multiplex PCR, the repertoire was profiled, and TCRdb retains in-frame clones only, with some absent. The repertoire holds over 70,000 clones, with more than 80% as singletons. The sample was peripheral blood. Every receptor here comes from a woman older than 75 with acute or convalescent COVID-19.

This clone was recorded only once. This rearrangement joins TRBV2 to TRBJ1-1; D gene uncertain. V was cut by 5 bases and J by 0 bases, with 16 bases left in between. The CDR3 sequence is 16 residues long. Germline values: CDR1 SNHLY, CDR2 FYNNEI. CDR3 bases: TGTGCCAGCAGTTTTCGTACAGCTTCAATGAACACTGAAGCTTTCTTT. Translation: CASSFRTASMNTEAFF.

This rearrangement joins TRBV6-6 to TRBJ2-1; 8 bases map to TRBD2. This CDR3 is 14 amino acids long. Germline loops: CDR1 MNHNY, CDR2 SVGAGI (reference sequence). Trimming cost V 2 bases and J 8 bases; bases outside gene matches: 5. The CDR3 coding sequence is TGTGCCAGCAGTTACCTCCAGCGGGAGCATGAGCAGTTCTTC. Protein sequence: CASSYLQREHEQFF.

This chain joins TRBV6-6 and TRBJ1-1, with 9 bases aligning to TRBD1. Germline V CDR1 and CDR2: MNHNY, SVGAGI (reference sequence). Germline trimming cut 7 bases from V and 5 bases from J; bases unmatched to any gene: 11. The CDR3 is 15 residues long. The CDR3 DNA reads as TGTGCCAGCATCGGGACAGGGAGTCTTGGGACTGAAGCTTTCTTT. This codes for CASIGTGSLGTEAFF.

The chain has TRBV7-2 and TRBJ2-7, with TRBD1 matching 8 bases. Trimming at V came to 5 bases and at J to 0 bases, leaving 6 bases not matched to a gene. The germline gives CDR1 SGHTA, CDR2 FQGNSA. The CDR3 runs to 15 residues. The CDR3 is CASSPGTGHSYEQYF. The CDR3 DNA reads as TGTGCCAGCAGCCCAGGGACAGGTCACTCCTACGAGCAGTACTTC.

V is TRBV5-1 and J is TRBJ1-4; TRBD1 aligns across 7 bases. Unmatched junction bases numbered 3, after V lost 4 bases and J lost 0 bases. Germline-derived CDR1 and CDR2 are SGHRS and YFSETQ. There are 15 residues in the CDR3. CDR3 DNA: TGCGCCAGCAGCCAAGGACAGGCAACTAATGAAAAACTGTTTTTT. Its translation is CASSQGQATNEKLFF.

This clone was counted a single time. The CDR3 DNA sequence: TGTGCCAGCAACCCACAGGTCTCGGCAGCTTTCTTT. Encoded protein: CASNPQVSAAFF. J is TRBJ1-1 and V is TRBV2; weak D call: TRBD1 (5 bases). This CDR3 region has 12 residues. Germline CDR1 and CDR2: SNHLY and FYNNEI. V lost 7 bases to trimming and J lost 10 bases, with 16 bases between them. The full variable domain, rest sourced from reference TRBV2 and TRBJ1-1, is EPEVTQTPSHQVTQMGQEVILRCVPISNHLYFYWYRQILGQKVEFLVSFYNNEISEKSEIFDDQFSVERPDGSNFTLKIRSTKLEDSAMYFCASNPQVSAAFFGQGTRLTVV.

This clone was counted only a few times. CDR3 protein: CASTGGELFF. The CDR3 DNA sequence: TGCGCCAGCACGGGCGGGGAGCTGTTTTTT. The chain combines TRBV10-1 with TRBJ2-2, with unresolved D. This CDR3 is 10 amino acids long. Trimming removed 7 bases at V and 7 bases at J, with 4 bases between. Per germline, CDR1 WNHNN and CDR2 SYGVQD (reference sequence).

This clone was seen only once. The chain uses TRBV30 and TRBJ2-2; TRBD2 agrees at 9 bases. The length of the CDR3 is 15 residues. Germline V gives CDR1 GTSNPN, CDR2 SVGIG (reference sequence). V was pared by 1 base and J by 5 bases, with 5 bases of the junction left unmatched. This CDR3 is CAWSGGLAGTGELFF. CDR3 bases: TGTGCCTGGAGTGGTGGGCTAGCGGGGACCGGGGAGCTGTTTTTT.

This clone occurred a few times. V is TRBV5-6 and J is TRBJ1-3, with 9 nucleotides matching TRBD1. CDR3 length: 18 amino acids. Germline assignment: CDR1 SGHDT and CDR2 YYEEEE. V shed 5 bases and J 4 bases; nucleotides not matched to a gene: 16. The CDR3 DNA follows: TGTGCCAGCAGATTATATTCGGAGGGGGACAGGGTCGGAAACACCATATATTTT. Amino acid sequence: CASRLYSEGDRVGNTIYF.

The rearrangement uses TRBV9 and TRBJ2-1; 7 positions match TRBD2. Germline values: CDR1 SGDLS, CDR2 YYNGEE. Losses at the gene ends were 0 bases for V and 0 bases for J; bases not matched to a gene: 0. CDR3 length: 15 residues. Here the CDR3 reads CASSVAGGSYNEQFF. The CDR3 nucleotides are TGTGCCAGCAGCGTAGCGGGGGGCTCCTACAATGAGCAGTTCTTC. The full variable domain, rest sourced from reference TRBV9 and TRBJ2-1, is DSGVTQTPKHLITATGQRVTLRCSPRSGDLSVYWYQQSLDQGLQFLIQYYNGEERAKGNILERFSAQQFPDLHSELNLSSLELGDSALYFCASSVAGGSYNEQFFGPGTRLTVL.

This sequence joins TRBV5-1 and TRBJ1-1; D is uncertain. Germline CDR1 SGHRS, CDR2 YFSETQ. Trimming left V 4 bases short and J 0 bases short, with 7 bases between. This CDR3 comprises 13 residues. DNA for the CDR3: TGCGCCAGCAGCAGCCTTATGAACACTGAAGCTTTCTTT. It is translated as CASSSLMNTEAFF.

The chain uses TRBV7-8 and TRBJ1-5; D is unclear. The CDR3 has 13 residues. The V gene lost 7 bases and the J gene lost 2 bases, with 9 bases spanning the gap. Germline CDR1 is SGHVS and CDR2 is FQNEAQ. This chain's CDR3 is CASTGVGNQPQHF. As DNA, the CDR3 is TGTGCCAGCACCGGGGTAGGCAATCAGCCCCAGCATTTT.

The CDR3 coding sequence is TGTGCCAGCAGCTTAGGAGGCGGGAGGGCCCGGGAGACCCAGTACTTC. It is translated as CASSLGGGRARETQYF. The chain links TRBV11-3 to TRBJ2-5; 9 nucleotides line up with TRBD2. V was clipped by 1 base and J by 5 bases; unmatched bases: 8. This CDR3 is 16 amino acids long. Germline-derived CDR1 and CDR2 are SGHNT and YENEEA.

The chain links TRBV7-9 to TRBJ1-1, with D hard to call. Between the trimmed V and J ends, which lost 5 bases and 7 bases, there was a span of 8 bases. The CDR3 has 11 amino acids. Germline loops: CDR1 SEHNR, CDR2 FQNEAQ (reference sequence). In DNA form, the CDR3 reads TGTGCCAGCAGCGAACAGCTTGAAGCTTTCTTT. This sequence encodes CASSEQLEAFF.

The rearrangement uses TRBV7-9 and TRBJ2-3, with D maybe TRBD2 (6 bases). CDR3 length: 17 residues. CDR1 and CDR2 (germline): SEHNR, FQNEAQ (reference sequence). V dropped 4 bases and J dropped 5 bases, with 22 bases sitting between them. The CDR3 DNA follows: TGTGCCAGCAGCTCGAATTGGGGGGATGAGGGTGGAGATACGCAGTATTTT. Protein: CASSSNWGDEGGDTQYF.

This clone was detected only a few times. The chain has TRBV27 and TRBJ2-7, with D possibly matching TRBD2 (7 bases). CDR1 is MNHEY and CDR2 is SMNVEV in the germline V gene (reference sequence). With 6 bases removed from V and 6 bases from J, the gap between germline ends came to 18 bases. This CDR3 is built from 14 residues. CDR3 coding DNA: TGTGCCAGCAGGGGGTTGACTAGCAGGGGCGAGCAGTACTTC. Its translation is CASRGLTSRGEQYF.

The V call is TRBV19, the J call TRBJ2-7; 9 positions agree with TRBD2. Trimming cost V 6 bases and J 3 bases; bases outside gene matches: 9. The CDR3 is 15 residues long. The germline gives CDR1 LNHDA, CDR2 SQIVND (reference sequence). Here the CDR3 reads CASSQKLAGYYEQYF. CDR3 nucleotide sequence: TGTGCCAGTAGCCAAAAACTAGCGGGCTACTACGAGCAGTACTTC.

This chain links TRBV27 with TRBJ1-1, with 7 bases aligning to TRBD1. This CDR3 comprises 14 residues. The trim removed 7 bases at V and 2 bases at J, leaving 7 bases unmatched. The germline V gene encodes CDR1 MNHEY and CDR2 SMNVEV (reference sequence). In DNA form, the CDR3 reads TGTGCCAGCAACAGACAGGGTAGAAACACTGAAGCTTTCTTT. Residues: CASNRQGRNTEAFF.

Only a few counts were recorded for this clone. The rearrangement uses TRBV15 and TRBJ2-7; D perhaps matches TRBD1 (5 bases). Germline V CDR1 and CDR2: LNHNV, YYDKDF (reference sequence). Between the trimmed V and J ends, which lost 0 bases and 2 bases, there was a span of 8 bases. This CDR3 comprises 14 residues. Written as DNA, the CDR3 is TGTGCCACCAGCAGAGACCAGGGCCCCTACGAGCAGTACTTC. Its translation: CATSRDQGPYEQYF.

The genes are TRBV9 and TRBJ2-1; 11 bases are a match to TRBD2. The CDR3 is 16 amino acids. The V gene's germline CDR1 is SGDLS and CDR2 YYNGEE. V lost 3 bases to trimming and J lost 4 bases; unmatched junction nucleotides: 6. This chain's CDR3 is CASSATSGSWYNEQFF. The CDR3 DNA is TGTGCCAGCAGCGCAACTAGCGGGAGCTGGTACAATGAGCAGTTCTTC.

This clone has a single count. The chain joins TRBV29-1 to TRBJ1-1, with D maybe TRBD1 (6 bases). V was cut by 4 bases and J by 4 bases, with 13 bases left in between. The CDR3 is made up of 13 amino acids. CDR1 SQVTM and CDR2 ANQGSEA come from the germline V gene. The DNA of the CDR3 is TGCAGCGTTGTTCAGGGAGGGGGCACTGAAGCTTTCTTT. This codes for CSVVQGGGTEAFF.

The J gene is TRBJ2-7, the V gene TRBV29-1, with 9 bases matching TRBD2. Germline loops: CDR1 SQVTM, CDR2 ANQGSEA. V shed 0 bases and J 4 bases; nucleotides not matched to a gene: 4. This CDR3 region has 14 residues. The CDR3 DNA is TGCAGCGTTGAAGATTTGACTAGCGGTTACGAGCAGTACTTC. It yields the protein CSVEDLTSGYEQYF.

The chain couples TRBV7-2 to TRBJ2-7, with TRBD1 matching over 9 bases. V lost 3 bases, J lost 2 bases, and 5 bases stayed unmatched. The CDR3 runs to 15 residues. The V gene's germline CDR1 is SGHTA and CDR2 FQGNSA. The CDR3 coding sequence is TGTGCCAGCAGCTTCGACAGGGGGTTCGCCTACGAGCAGTACTTC. It specifies CASSFDRGFAYEQYF.

The gene calls are TRBV15 and TRBJ2-1, with 12 nucleotides matching TRBD1. Germline V gene lookup returns CDR1 LNHNV and CDR2 YYDKDF (reference sequence). The CDR3 covers 17 residues. V lost 1 base and J lost 10; bases outside the gene matches: 11. The CDR3 protein is CATSRAPGQGAGNEQFF. Here the CDR3 DNA reads TGTGCCACCAGCAGAGCACCGGGACAGGGGGCTGGAAACGAGCAGTTCTTC.

J is TRBJ1-2 and V is TRBV5-1; 8 nucleotides agree with TRBD1. V shed 3 bases, J shed 7 bases, and the junction held 5 bases outside the gene matches. CDR1 is SGHRS and CDR2 is YFSETQ in the germline V gene. This CDR3 spans 13 amino acids. Here the CDR3 reads CASSSDRARGYTF. Written as DNA, the CDR3 is TGCGCCAGCAGCTCGGACAGGGCGCGTGGCTACACCTTC.

The V gene is TRBV18, the J gene TRBJ1-2; possibly TRBD1 for D (5 bases). The germline V gene encodes CDR1 KGHSH and CDR2 LQKENI. Trimming left V 4 bases short and J 0 bases short, with 12 bases between. The CDR3 is made up of 15 amino acids. The CDR3 reads CASSRPDTSNYGYTF. The DNA of the CDR3 is TGTGCCAGCTCACGGCCGGACACTTCTAACTATGGCTACACCTTC.

This clone showed up just a few times. This rearrangement joins TRBV6-5 to TRBJ2-3, with 8 bases aligning to TRBD1. The J segment lost 0 bases and the V segment lost 6 bases, leaving 2 bases of the junction unmatched. CDR3 length: 14 amino acids. CDR1 MNHEY and CDR2 SVGAGI come from the germline V gene. The CDR3 protein is CASRGQGSTDTQYF. The CDR3 DNA sequence: TGTGCCAGCAGAGGACAGGGAAGCACAGATACGCAGTATTTT.